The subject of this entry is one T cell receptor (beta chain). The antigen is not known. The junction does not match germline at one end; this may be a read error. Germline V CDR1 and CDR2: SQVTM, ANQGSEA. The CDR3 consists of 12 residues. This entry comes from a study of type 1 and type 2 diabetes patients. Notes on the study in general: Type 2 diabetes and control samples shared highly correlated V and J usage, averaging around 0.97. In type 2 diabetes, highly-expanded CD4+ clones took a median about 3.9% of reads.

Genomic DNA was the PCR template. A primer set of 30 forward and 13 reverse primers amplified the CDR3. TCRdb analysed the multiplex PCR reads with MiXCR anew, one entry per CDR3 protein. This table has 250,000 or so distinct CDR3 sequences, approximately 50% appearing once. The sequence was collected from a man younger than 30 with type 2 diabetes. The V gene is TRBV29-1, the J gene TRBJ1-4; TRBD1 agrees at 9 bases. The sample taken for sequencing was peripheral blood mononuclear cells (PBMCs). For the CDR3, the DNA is TGCAGCGTGGGACAGGGTCGGGAAGGACTGGTTTTT. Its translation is CSVGQGREGLVF.